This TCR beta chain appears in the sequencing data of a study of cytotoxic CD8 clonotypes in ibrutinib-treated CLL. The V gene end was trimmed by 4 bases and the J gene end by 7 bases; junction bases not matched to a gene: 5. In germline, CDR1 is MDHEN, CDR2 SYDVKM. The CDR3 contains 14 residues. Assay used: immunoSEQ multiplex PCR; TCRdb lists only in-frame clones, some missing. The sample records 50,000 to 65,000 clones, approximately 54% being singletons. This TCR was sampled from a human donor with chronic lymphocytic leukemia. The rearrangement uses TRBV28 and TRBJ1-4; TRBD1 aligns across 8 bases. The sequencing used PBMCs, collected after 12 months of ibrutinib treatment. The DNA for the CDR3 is TGTGCCAGCAGTTCAGACAGGGGAGGTGAAAAACTGTTTTTT. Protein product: CASSSDRGGEKLFF.